The 6 T cell receptor beta chains below all came from one sample that was sequenced in a study of OX40 agonist ivuxolimab in advanced cancers. The library relied on the immunoSEQ multiplex PCR assay. TCRdb's version of the immuneACCESS table is confined to in-frame rearrangements and falls short of the full clone set. An unresolved V gene accounts for under half of the shortfall where checked; the remainder is of unknown origin. The table for this sample lists tens of thousands of clones; about four fifths of them were counted only once. Clones ranked in the top ten supply around 2.4% of the sample. The sample was CD4+ or CD8+ T cells sorted from blood, taken in a trial of the OX40 agonist ivuxolimab. All receptors derive from an adult with an advanced solid tumor such as melanoma, head and neck, liver or kidney cancer.

The chain links TRBV28 to TRBJ1-2; tentative D call: TRBD1 (6 bases). The CDR3 is 14 residues long. Germline CDR1 reads MDHEN; CDR2 reads SYDVKM. The V and J ends lost 4 bases and 7 bases respectively, with 16 bases between them. Here the CDR3 reads CASSSSGQNIGYTF. The CDR3, as DNA: TGTGCCAGCAGTTCCTCGGGACAAAATATTGGCTACACCTTC.

This chain uses TRBV7-8 with TRBJ2-3, with TRBD2 as a possible D gene (6 bases). The CDR3 is 15 amino acids. V was cut by 1 base and J by 6 bases, with 14 bases left in between. Per germline, CDR1 SGHVS and CDR2 FQNEAQ. CDR3 protein: CASSLELGTFDTQYF. CDR3 sequence (DNA): TGTGCCAGCAGCTTAGAACTAGGGACTTTCGATACGCAGTATTTT.

V and J are TRBV11-1 and TRBJ1-1, with TRBD1 matching 7 bases. Trimming cost V 5 bases and J 4 bases; bases outside gene matches: 10. Germline V gives CDR1 SGHAT, CDR2 FQDESV (reference sequence). There are 15 residues in the CDR3. CDR3 sequence: CASSTRGGSGTEAFF. The DNA for the CDR3 is TGTGCCAGCAGCACCAGAGGGGGCTCGGGCACTGAAGCTTTCTTT.

This sequence joins TRBV9 and TRBJ1-6; TRBD1 matches 7 bases. Germline lookup yields CDR1 SGDLS and CDR2 YYNGEE. This CDR3 comprises 14 residues. J was trimmed by 6 bases and V by 2 bases; bases with no gene match: 2. CDR3 bases: TGTGCCAGCAGCGTCGGGACAGTTAATTCACCCCTCCACTTT. It is translated as CASSVGTVNSPLHF.

V gene TRBV4-1 combines with J gene TRBJ1-6, with a weak D call TRBD1 (5 bases). The V end was cut by 5 bases, the J end by 8 bases, with 22 bases between. The CDR3 extends over 17 amino acids. Germline CDR1 is MGHRA and CDR2 is YSYEKL. The CDR3 loop reads CASSDESKGQGHSPLHF. CDR3 DNA: TGCGCCAGCAGCGATGAAAGTAAGGGGCAGGGTCATTCACCCCTCCACTTT.

The V gene is TRBV10-3, the J gene TRBJ1-2; the match to TRBD1 covers 8 bases. Trimming took 4 bases from V and 4 from J; bases not matched to a gene: 5. There are 14 residues in the CDR3. Germline-derived CDR1 and CDR2 are ENHRY and SYGVKD. The CDR3 here is CAISGGQGSYGYTF. The CDR3 coding sequence is TGTGCCATCAGTGGAGGACAGGGTTCCTATGGCTACACCTTC.